This TCR beta chain emerged from a study of cytomegalovirus exposure and HLA in healthy donors. General study findings and limits: CMV antigen specificity of three CMV-associated chains was confirmed in vitro. Rarity characterized most TCR sequences, yet some public TCRs appeared in many donors.

The donors were in the roughly 130-subject validation cohort; that cohort was separate from the roughly 660-subject first cohort. Clones were sequenced by immunoSEQ multiplex PCR, and TCRdb holds only the in-frame ones, with some missing. The sample includes some 120,000 clones, 85% to 90% of them seen just once. This clone was recorded a few times. Its antigen is unidentified. The CDR3 runs to 15 residues. The germline V gene has CDR1 LNHDA and CDR2 SQIVND (reference sequence). V gave up 9 bases and J gave up 5 bases, with 19 bases separating them. Sequencing used PBMCs. This clonotype was obtained from a man younger than 40 in good health and CMV-seronegative. This chain connects TRBV19 to TRBJ2-2, with a tentative D call TRBD1 (6 bases). CDR3 in DNA: TGTGCCAGCCACCAGCTGGGCAGGGGAACCGGGGAGCTGTTTTTT. Translation: CASHQLGRGTGELFF. Full variable domain (missing parts from reference TRBV19 and TRBJ2-2): DGGITQSPKYLFRKEGQNVTLSCEQNLNHDAMYWYRQDPGQGLRLIYYSQIVNDFQKGDIAEGYSVSREKKESFPLTVTSAQKNPTAFYLCASHQLGRGTGELFFGEGSRLTVL.